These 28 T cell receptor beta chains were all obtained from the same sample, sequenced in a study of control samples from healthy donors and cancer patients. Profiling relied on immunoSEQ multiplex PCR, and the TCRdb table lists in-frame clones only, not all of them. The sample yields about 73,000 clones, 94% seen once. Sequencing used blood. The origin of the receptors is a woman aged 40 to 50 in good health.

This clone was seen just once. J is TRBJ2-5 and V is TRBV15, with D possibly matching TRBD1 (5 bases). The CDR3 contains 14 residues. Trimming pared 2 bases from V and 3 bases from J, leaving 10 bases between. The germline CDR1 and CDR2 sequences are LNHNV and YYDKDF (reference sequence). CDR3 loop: CATSRQGKKETQYF. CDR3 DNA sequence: TGTGCCACCAGCAGACAGGGAAAAAAAGAGACCCAGTACTTC. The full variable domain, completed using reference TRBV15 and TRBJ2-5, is DAMVIQNPRYQVTQFGKPVTLSCSQTLNHNVMYWYQQKSSQAPKLLFHYYDKDFNNEADTPDNFQSRRPNTSFCFLDIRSPGLGDTAMYLCATSRQGKKETQYFGPGTRLLVL.

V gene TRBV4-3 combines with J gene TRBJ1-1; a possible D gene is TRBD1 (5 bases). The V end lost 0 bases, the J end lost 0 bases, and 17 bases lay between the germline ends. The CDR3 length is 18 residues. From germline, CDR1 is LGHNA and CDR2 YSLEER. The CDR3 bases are TGCGCCAGCAGCCAAGAGGTAACAGGAAACGTCATGAACACTGAAGCTTTCTTT. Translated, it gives CASSQEVTGNVMNTEAFF.

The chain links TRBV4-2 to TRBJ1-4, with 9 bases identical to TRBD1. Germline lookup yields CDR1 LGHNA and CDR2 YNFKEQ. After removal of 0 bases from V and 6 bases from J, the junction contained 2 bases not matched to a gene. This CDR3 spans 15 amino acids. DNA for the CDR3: TGTGCCAGCAGCCAAGAGACAGGGGGGTATGAAAAACTGTTTTTT. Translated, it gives CASSQETGGYEKLFF.

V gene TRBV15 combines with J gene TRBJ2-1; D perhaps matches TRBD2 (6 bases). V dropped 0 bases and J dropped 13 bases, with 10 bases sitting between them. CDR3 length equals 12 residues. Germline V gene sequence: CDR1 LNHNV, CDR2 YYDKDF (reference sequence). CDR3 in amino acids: CATSRDLRGQFF. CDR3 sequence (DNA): TGTGCCACCAGCAGAGATCTGCGGGGCCAGTTCTTC. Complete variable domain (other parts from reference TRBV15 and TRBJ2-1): DAMVIQNPRYQVTQFGKPVTLSCSQTLNHNVMYWYQQKSSQAPKLLFHYYDKDFNNEADTPDNFQSRRPNTSFCFLDIRSPGLGDTAMYLCATSRDLRGQFFGPGTRLTVL.

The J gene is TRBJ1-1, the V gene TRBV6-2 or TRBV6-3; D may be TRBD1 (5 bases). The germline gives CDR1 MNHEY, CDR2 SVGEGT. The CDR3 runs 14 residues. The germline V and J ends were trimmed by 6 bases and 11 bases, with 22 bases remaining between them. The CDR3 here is CASSHRGSAGAAFF. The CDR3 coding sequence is TGTGCCAGCAGCCATCGAGGTTCGGCTGGGGCCGCTTTCTTT.

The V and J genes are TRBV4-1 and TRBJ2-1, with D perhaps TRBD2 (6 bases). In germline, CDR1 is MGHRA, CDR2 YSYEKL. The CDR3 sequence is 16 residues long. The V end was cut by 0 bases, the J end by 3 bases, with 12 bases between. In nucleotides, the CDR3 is TGCGCCAGCAGCCAAGACGTCTCCGGGGGCTACAATGAGCAGTTCTTC. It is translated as CASSQDVSGGYNEQFF.

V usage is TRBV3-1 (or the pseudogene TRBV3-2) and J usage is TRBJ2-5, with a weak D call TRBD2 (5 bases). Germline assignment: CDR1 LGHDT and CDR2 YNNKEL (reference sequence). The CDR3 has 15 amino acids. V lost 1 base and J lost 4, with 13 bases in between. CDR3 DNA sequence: TGTGCCAGCAGCCAAGGCAGTGGCGGGCGAGAGACCCAGTACTTC. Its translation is CASSQGSGGRETQYF.

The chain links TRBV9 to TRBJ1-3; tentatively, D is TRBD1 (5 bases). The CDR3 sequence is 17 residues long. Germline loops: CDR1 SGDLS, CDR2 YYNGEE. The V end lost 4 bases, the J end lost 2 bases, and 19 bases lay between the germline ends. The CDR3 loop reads CASSLGGLSSAGNTIYF. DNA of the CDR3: TGTGCCAGCAGCTTGGGGGGTCTTTCCTCTGCTGGAAACACCATATATTTT.

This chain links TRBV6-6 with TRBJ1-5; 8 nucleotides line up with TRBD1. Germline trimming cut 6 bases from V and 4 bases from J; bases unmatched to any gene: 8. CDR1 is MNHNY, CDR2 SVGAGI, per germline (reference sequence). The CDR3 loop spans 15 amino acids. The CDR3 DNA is TGTGCCAGCAGCCCTACAGGGGGATGGAATCAGCCCCAGCATTTT. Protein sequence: CASSPTGGWNQPQHF.

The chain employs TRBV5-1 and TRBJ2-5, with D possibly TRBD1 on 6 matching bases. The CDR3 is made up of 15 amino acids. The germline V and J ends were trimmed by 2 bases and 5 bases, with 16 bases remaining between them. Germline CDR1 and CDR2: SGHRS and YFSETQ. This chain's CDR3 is CASSFGRGSTETQYF. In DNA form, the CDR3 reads TGCGCCAGCAGCTTCGGTAGGGGGAGCACGGAGACCCAGTACTTC.

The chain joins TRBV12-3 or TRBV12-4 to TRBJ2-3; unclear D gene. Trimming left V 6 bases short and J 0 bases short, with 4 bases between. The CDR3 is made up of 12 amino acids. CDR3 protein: CASRVSTDTQYF. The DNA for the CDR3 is TGTGCCAGCAGGGTTAGCACAGATACGCAGTATTTT.

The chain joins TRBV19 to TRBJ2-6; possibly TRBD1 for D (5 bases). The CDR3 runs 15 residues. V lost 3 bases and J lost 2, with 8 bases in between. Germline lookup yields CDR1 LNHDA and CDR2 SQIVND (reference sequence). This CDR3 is CASSIGHPGANVLTF. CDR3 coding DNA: TGTGCCAGTAGTATCGGACATCCTGGGGCCAACGTCCTGACTTTC. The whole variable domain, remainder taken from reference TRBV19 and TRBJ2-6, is DGGITQSPKYLFRKEGQNVTLSCEQNLNHDAMYWYRQDPGQGLRLIYYSQIVNDFQKGDIAEGYSVSREKKESFPLTVTSAQKNPTAFYLCASSIGHPGANVLTFGAGSRLTVL.

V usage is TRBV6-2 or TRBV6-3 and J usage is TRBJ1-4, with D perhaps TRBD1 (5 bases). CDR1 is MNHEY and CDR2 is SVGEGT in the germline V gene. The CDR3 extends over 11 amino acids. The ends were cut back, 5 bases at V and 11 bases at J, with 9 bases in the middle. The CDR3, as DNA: TGTGCCAGCAGTACAGGAGAGAAACTGTTTTTT. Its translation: CASSTGEKLFF.

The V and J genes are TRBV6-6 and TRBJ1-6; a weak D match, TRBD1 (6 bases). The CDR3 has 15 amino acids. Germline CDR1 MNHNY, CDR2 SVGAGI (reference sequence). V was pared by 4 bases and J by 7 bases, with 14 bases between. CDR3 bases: TGTGCCAGCAGTTCTCAGTTTACAGGGAATTCACCCCTCCACTTT. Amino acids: CASSSQFTGNSPLHF.

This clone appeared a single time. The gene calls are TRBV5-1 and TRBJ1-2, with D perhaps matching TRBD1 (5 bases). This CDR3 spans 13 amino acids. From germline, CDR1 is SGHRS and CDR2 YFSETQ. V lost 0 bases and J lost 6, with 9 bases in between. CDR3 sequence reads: CASSLGGEDGYTF. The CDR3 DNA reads TGCGCCAGCAGCTTGGGAGGGGAGGATGGCTACACCTTC.

The CDR3 coding sequence is TGTGCCAGCAGAGCCCTGGACCACACAACTAATGAAAAACTGTTTTTT. Protein product: CASRALDHTTNEKLFF. The chain joins TRBV28 to TRBJ1-4; D unclear. V lost 6 bases to trimming and J lost 0 bases, with 14 bases between them. Germline V gene lookup returns CDR1 MDHEN and CDR2 SYDVKM. This CDR3 comprises 16 residues. Full variable domain (remainder filled in from reference TRBV28 and TRBJ1-4): DVKVTQSSRYLVKRTGEKVFLECVQDMDHENMFWYRQDPGLGLRLIYFSYDVKMKEKGDIPEGYSVSREKKERFSLILESASTNQTSMYLCASRALDHTTNEKLFFGSGTQLSVL.

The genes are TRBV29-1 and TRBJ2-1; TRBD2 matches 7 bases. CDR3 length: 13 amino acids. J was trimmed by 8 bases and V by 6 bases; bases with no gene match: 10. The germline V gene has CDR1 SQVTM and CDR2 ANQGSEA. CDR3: CSVAYRLADEQFF. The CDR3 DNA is TGCAGCGTAGCCTACCGACTAGCAGATGAGCAGTTCTTC.

The CDR3 bases are TGTGCCAGCAGCCAGACCCGGGACAGGGCGGACTATGGCTACACCTTC. Protein: CASSQTRDRADYGYTF. The chain couples TRBV7-8 to TRBJ1-2, with 9 bases lining up with TRBD1. The CDR3 consists of 16 residues. V dropped 5 bases and J dropped 3; count of bases not matched to a gene: 10. Germline CDR1 SGHVS, CDR2 FQNEAQ.

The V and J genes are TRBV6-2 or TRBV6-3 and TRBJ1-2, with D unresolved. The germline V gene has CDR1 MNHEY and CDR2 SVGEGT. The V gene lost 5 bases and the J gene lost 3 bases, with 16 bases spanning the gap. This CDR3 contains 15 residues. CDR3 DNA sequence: TGTGCCAGCAGTCCGCCCTTTGCAGCTCACTATGGCTACACCTTC. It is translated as CASSPPFAAHYGYTF.

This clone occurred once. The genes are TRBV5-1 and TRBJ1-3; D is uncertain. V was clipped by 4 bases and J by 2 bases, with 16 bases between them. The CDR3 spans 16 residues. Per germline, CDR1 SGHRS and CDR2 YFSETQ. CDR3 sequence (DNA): TGCGCCAGCAGCCCAGACGGAAGCTCTACTGGAAACACCATATATTTT. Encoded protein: CASSPDGSSTGNTIYF.

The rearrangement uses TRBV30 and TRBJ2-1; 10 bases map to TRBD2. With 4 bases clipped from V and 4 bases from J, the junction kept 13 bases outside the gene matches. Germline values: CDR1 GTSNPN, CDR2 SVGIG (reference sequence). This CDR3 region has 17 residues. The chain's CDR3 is CAWKSPTGTSEYNEQFF. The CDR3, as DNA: TGTGCCTGGAAATCCCCCACGGGGACTAGCGAATACAATGAGCAGTTCTTC.

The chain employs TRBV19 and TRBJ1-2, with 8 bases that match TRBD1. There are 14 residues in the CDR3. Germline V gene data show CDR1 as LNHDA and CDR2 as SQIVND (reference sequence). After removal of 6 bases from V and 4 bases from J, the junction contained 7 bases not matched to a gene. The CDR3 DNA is TGTGCCAGTAGACCGGGACAGGAGGTCTATGGCTACACCTTC. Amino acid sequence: CASRPGQEVYGYTF.

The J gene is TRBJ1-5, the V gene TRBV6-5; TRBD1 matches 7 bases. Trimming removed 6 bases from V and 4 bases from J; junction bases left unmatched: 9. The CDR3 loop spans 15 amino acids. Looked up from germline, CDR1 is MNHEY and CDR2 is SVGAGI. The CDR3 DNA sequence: TGTGCCAGCAGGCCTATTCGGGACAGAAATCAGCCCCAGCATTTT. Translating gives CASRPIRDRNQPQHF.

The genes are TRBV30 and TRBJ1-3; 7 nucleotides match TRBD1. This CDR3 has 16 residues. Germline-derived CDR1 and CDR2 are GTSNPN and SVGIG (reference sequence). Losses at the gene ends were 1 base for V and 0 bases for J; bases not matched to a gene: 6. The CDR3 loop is CAWSGATGNSGNTIYF. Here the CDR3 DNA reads TGTGCCTGGAGTGGAGCGACAGGGAACTCTGGAAACACCATATATTTT.

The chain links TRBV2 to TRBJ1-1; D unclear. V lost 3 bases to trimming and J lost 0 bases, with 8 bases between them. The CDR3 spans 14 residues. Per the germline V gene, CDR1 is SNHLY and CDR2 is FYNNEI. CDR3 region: CASSEIELNTEAFF. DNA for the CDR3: TGTGCCAGCAGTGAGATAGAGCTGAACACTGAAGCTTTCTTT.

CDR3 residues: CASSIARGGNEQFF. CDR3 coding DNA: TGTGCCAGTAGTATAGCCAGGGGGGGGAATGAGCAGTTCTTC. The V and J genes are TRBV19 and TRBJ2-1; D is tentatively TRBD1 or TRBD2 (7 bases each). The V end lost 1 base, the J end lost 7 bases, and 11 bases lay between the germline ends. Germline V gene sequence: CDR1 LNHDA, CDR2 SQIVND (reference sequence). The CDR3 has 14 residues.

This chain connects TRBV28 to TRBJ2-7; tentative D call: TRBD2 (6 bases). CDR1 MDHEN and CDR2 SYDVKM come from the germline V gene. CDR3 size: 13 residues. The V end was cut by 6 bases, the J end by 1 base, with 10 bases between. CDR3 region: CASSLGLSYEQYF. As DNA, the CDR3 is TGTGCCAGCAGCCTGGGACTTTCCTACGAGCAGTACTTC.

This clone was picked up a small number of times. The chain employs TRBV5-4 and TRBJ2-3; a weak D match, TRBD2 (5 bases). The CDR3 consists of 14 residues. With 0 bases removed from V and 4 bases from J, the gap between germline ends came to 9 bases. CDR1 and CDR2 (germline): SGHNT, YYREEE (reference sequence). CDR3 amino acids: CASSLAGVADTQYF. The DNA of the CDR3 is TGTGCCAGCAGCTTGGCCGGGGTCGCAGATACGCAGTATTTT.